The T cell receptor (beta chain) described here comes from a study of T cells in Graves' hyperthyroidism and ophthalmopathy. Researchers amplified the TCR beta CDR3 regions from RNA transcripts. Initially, a first-round RT-PCR of the TCR CDR3 employed the HTBI primer set. TCRdb re-derived calls from the multiplex PCR reads in MiXCR, one entry per CDR3 protein. In the table there are 660,000 or so distinct CDR3 sequences, less than 25% of which are singletons. This clonotype was observed at least ten times. Ophthalmopathy cases scored 3 or more on the Clinical Activity Score and 4 or more on NOSPECS grade, with duration below 3 months. Uncontrolled infections, other autoimmune diseases, pregnancy or lactation led to exclusion of patients. Clinical symptoms, serum thyroxine, TRAb, thyroid ultrasound and orbital computed tomography established diagnosis. Sequencing was carried out using blood. This sequence originates from a man aged 25-40 years with Graves' ophthalmopathy.

CDR3 sequence (DNA): TGTGCCAGCAGTTATAATTATGAGCAGTTCTTC. Protein product: CASSYNYEQFF. This chain connects TRBV6-2 or TRBV6-3 to TRBJ2-1; D call uncertain. Germline-derived CDR1 and CDR2 are MNHEY and SVGEGT. The CDR3 has 11 residues. The V end lost 3 bases, the J end lost 8 bases, and 5 bases lay between the germline ends.